This TCR beta chain was observed in a study of blood T cell repertoires in COVID-19. Only in-frame clones appear in the TCRdb table, and some are missing; sequencing was by immunoSEQ multiplex PCR. The data hold some 250,000 clones, with approximately 86% observed a single time. This sequence was found in a woman younger than 35 with acute or convalescent COVID-19. The sequenced material came from peripheral blood.

The CDR3: CASSLGTPGLAAADTQYF. In DNA form, the CDR3 reads TGTGCCAGCAGCTTAGGCACTCCGGGACTAGCGGCTGCAGATACGCAGTATTTT. This chain uses TRBV13 with TRBJ2-3; 11 bases match TRBD2. CDR1 and CDR2 from the germline V gene are PRHDT and FYEKMQ (reference sequence). V was pared by 0 bases and J by 4 bases, with 9 bases of the junction left unmatched. The CDR3 contains 18 residues.